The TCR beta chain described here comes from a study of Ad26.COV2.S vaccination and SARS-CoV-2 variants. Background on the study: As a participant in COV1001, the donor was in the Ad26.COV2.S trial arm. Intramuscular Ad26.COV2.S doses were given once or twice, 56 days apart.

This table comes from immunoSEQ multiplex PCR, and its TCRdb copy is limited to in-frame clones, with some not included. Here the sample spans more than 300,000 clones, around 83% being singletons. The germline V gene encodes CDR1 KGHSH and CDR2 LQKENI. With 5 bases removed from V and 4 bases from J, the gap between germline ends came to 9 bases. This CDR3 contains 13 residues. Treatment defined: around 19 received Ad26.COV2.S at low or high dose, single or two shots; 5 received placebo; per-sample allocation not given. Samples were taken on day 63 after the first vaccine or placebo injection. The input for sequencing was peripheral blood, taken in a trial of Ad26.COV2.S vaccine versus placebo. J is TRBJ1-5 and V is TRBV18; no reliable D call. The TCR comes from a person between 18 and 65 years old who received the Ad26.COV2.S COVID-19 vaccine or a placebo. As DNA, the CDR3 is TGTGCCAGCTCAGAGCTTAGGAATCAGCCCCAGCATTTT. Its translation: CASSELRNQPQHF.